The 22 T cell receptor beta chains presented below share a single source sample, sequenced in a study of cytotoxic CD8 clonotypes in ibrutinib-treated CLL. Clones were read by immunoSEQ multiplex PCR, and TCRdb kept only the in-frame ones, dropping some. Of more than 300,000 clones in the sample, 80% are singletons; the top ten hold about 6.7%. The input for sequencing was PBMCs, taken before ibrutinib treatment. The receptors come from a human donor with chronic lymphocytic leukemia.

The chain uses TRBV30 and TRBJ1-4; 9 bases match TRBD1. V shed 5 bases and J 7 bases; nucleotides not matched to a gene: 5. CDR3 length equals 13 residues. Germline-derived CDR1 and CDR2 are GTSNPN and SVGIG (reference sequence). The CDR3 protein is CAWGGQGFEKLFF. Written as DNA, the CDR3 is TGTGCCTGGGGTGGACAGGGGTTTGAAAAACTGTTTTTT.

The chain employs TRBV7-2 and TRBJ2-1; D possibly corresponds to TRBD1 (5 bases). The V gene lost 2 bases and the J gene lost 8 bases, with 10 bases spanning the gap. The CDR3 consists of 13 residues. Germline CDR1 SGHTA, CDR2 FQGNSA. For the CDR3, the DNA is TGTGCCAGCAGCTTACCTCCAGGGCATGAGCAGTTCTTC. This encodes CASSLPPGHEQFF.

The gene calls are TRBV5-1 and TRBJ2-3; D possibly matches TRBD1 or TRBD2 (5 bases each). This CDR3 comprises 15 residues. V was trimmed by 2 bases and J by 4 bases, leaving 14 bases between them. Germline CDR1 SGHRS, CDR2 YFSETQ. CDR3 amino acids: CASSLEGRGPDTQYF. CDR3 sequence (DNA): TGCGCCAGCAGCTTAGAGGGGAGAGGCCCAGATACGCAGTATTTT.

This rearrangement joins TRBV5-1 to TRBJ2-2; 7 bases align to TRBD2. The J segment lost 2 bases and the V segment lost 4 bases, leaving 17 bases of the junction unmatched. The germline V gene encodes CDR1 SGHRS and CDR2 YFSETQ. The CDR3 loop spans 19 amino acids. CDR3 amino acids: CASSPGIGGSPFNTGELFF. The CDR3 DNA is TGCGCCAGCAGCCCCGGGATTGGCGGGAGCCCTTTTAACACCGGGGAGCTGTTTTTT.

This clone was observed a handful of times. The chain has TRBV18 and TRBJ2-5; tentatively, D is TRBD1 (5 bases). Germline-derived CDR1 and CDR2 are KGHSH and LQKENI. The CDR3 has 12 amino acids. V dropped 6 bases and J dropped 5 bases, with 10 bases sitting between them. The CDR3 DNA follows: TGTGCCAGCTCCAAAGGGGCCGAGACCCAGTACTTC. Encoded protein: CASSKGAETQYF.

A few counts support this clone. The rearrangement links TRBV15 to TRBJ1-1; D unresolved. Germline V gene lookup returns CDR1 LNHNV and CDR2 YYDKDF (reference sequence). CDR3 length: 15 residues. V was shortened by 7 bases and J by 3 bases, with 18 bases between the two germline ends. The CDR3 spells CATNSGLGSDTEAFF. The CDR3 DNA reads TGTGCCACCAACTCGGGATTGGGGTCTGACACTGAAGCTTTCTTT.

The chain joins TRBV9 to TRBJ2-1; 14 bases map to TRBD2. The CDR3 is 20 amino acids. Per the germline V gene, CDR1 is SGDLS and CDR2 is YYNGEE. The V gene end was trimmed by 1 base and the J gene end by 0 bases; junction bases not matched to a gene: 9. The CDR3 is CASSVSPGTSGGSSYNEQFF. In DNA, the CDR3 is TGTGCCAGCAGCGTAAGCCCCGGGACTAGCGGGGGTAGCTCCTACAATGAGCAGTTCTTC.

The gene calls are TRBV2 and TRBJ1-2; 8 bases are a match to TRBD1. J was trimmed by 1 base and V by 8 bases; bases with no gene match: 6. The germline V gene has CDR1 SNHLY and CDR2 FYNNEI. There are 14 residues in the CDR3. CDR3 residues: CASGRQGINYGYTF. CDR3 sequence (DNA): TGTGCCAGCGGTCGACAGGGGATTAACTATGGCTACACCTTC. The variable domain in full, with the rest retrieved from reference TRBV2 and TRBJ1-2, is EPEVTQTPSHQVTQMGQEVILRCVPISNHLYFYWYRQILGQKVEFLVSFYNNEISEKSEIFDDQFSVERPDGSNFTLKIRSTKLEDSAMYFCASGRQGINYGYTFGSGTRLTVV.

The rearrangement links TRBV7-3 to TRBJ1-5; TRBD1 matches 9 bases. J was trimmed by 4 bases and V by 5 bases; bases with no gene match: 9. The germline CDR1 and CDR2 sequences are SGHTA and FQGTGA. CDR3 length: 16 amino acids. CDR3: CASSPGTGNLNQPQHF. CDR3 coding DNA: TGTGCCAGCAGCCCAGGGACAGGGAATCTTAATCAGCCCCAGCATTTT.

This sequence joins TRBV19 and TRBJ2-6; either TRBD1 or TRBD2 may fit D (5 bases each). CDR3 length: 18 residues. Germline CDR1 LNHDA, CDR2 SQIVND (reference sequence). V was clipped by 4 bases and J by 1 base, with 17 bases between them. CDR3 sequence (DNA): TGTGCCAGTAGTACCGGGGACCGCTGGGGGTCTGGGGCCAACGTCCTGACTTTC. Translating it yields CASSTGDRWGSGANVLTF.

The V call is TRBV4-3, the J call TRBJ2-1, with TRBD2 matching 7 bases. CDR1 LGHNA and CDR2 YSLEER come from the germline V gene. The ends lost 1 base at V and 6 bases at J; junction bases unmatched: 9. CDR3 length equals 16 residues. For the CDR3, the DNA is TGCGCCAGCAGCCAAGGAGGCGGGAGTAACCCCAATGAGCAGTTCTTC. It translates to CASSQGGGSNPNEQFF.

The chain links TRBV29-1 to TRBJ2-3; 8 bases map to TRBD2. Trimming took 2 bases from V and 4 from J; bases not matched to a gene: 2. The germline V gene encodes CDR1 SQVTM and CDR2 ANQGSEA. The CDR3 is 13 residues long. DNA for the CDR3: TGCAGCGTTGAATTAGCGGGACCAGATACGCAGTATTTT. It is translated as CSVELAGPDTQYF.

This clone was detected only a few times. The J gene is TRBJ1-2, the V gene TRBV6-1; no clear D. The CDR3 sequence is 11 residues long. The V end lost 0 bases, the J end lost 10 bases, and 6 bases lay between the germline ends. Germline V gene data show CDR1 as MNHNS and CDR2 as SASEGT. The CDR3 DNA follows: TGTGCCAGCAGTGAAGCGGGCGTCTACACCTTC. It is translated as CASSEAGVYTF.

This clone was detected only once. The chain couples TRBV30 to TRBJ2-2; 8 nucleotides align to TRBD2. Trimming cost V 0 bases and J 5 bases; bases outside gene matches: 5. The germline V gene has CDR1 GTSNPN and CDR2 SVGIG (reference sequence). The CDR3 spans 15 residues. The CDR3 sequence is CAWSVGLAATGELFF. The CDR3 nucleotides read TGTGCCTGGAGTGTAGGACTAGCTGCGACCGGGGAGCTGTTTTTT.

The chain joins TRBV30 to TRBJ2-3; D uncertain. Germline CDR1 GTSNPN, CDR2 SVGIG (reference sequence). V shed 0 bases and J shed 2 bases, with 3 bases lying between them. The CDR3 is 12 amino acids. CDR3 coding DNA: TGTGCCTGGAGTGTAACCACAGATACGCAGTATTTT. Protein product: CAWSVTTDTQYF.

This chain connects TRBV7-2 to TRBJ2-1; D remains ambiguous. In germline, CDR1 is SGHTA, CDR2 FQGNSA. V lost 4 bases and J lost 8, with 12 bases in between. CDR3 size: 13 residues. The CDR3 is CASSSSWAHEQFF. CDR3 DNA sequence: TGTGCCAGCAGCTCCAGTTGGGCCCATGAGCAGTTCTTC. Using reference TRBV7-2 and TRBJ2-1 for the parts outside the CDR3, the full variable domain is GAGVSQSPSNKVTEKGKDVELRCDPISGHTALYWYRQSLGQGLEFLIYFQGNSAPDKSGLPSDRFSAERTGGSVSTLTIQRTQQEDSAVYLCASSSSWAHEQFFGPGTRLTVL.

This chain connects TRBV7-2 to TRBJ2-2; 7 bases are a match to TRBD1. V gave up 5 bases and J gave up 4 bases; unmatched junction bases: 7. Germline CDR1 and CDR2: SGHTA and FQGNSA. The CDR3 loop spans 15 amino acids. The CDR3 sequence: CASSPGTATTGELFF. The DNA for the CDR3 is TGTGCCAGCAGCCCCGGGACAGCTACCACCGGGGAGCTGTTTTTT.

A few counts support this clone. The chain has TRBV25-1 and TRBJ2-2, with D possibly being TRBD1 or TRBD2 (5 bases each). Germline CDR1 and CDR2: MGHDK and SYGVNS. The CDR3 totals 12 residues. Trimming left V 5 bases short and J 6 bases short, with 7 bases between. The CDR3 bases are TGTGCCAGCAGTAGGGGAGCCGGGGAGCTGTTTTTT. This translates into CASSRGAGELFF. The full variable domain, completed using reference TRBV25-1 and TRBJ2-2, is EADIYQTPRYLVIGTGKKITLECSQTMGHDKMYWYQQDPGMELHLIHYSYGVNSTEKGDLSSESTVSRIRTEHFPLTLESARPSHTSQYLCASSRGAGELFFGEGSRLTVL.

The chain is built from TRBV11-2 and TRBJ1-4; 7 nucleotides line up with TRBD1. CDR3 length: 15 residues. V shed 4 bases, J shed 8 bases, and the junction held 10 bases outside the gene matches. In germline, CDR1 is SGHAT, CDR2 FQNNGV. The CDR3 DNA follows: TGTGCCAGCAGCTCACTCCGACAGGGAGGGGAAAAACTGTTTTTT. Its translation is CASSSLRQGGEKLFF.

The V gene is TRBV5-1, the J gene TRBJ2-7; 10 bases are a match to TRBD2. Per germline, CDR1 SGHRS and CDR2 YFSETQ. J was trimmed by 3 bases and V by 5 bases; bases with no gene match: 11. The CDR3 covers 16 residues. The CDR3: CASRYDPGTSVYEQYF. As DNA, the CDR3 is TGCGCCAGCAGGTATGACCCTGGGACTAGCGTCTACGAGCAGTACTTC.

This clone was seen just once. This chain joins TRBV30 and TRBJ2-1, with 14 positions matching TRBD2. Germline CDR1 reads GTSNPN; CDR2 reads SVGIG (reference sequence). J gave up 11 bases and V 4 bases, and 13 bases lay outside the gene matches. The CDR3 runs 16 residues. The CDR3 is CAWTENRGLAGVKQFF. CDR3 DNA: TGTGCCTGGACTGAAAACCGGGGACTAGCGGGAGTGAAGCAGTTCTTC.

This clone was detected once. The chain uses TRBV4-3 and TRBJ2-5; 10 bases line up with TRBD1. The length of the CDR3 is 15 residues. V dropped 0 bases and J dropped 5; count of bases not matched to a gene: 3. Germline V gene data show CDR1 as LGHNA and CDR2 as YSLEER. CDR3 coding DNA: TGCGCCAGCAGCCAAGATGGGACAGGGGATGAGACCCAGTACTTC. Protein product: CASSQDGTGDETQYF.